These 20 T cell receptor beta chains came from one sample sequenced in a study of T cells in localized non-small cell lung cancer. This table comes from immunoSEQ multiplex PCR, and its TCRdb copy is limited to in-frame clones, with some not included. This sample yields 16,000 or so clones, of which around nine tenths are seen a single time; approximately 4% belongs to the top ten. The sequencing here drew on peripheral blood, taken before any cancer treatment. Every receptor here comes from a male donor aged 60 or over with stage II squamous cell lung carcinoma.

The rearrangement links TRBV5-5 to TRBJ2-1; 9 bases match TRBD1. The CDR3 totals 16 residues. In germline, CDR1 is SGHKS, CDR2 YYEKEE (reference sequence). The V segment lost 0 bases and the J segment 4 bases; nucleotides outside the gene matches: 5. CDR3 loop: CASSLVGTGLYNEQFF. The CDR3 nucleotides read TGTGCCAGCAGCTTGGTAGGGACAGGGTTATACAATGAGCAGTTCTTC.

This sequence joins TRBV29-1 and TRBJ2-2; the D is unclear. V was trimmed by 6 bases and J by 2 bases, leaving 19 bases between them. The CDR3 spans 16 residues. From germline, CDR1 is SQVTM and CDR2 ANQGSEA. DNA of the CDR3: TGCAGCGTGATGTACAGTGGGCAGGAAAACACCGGGGAGCTGTTTTTT. The encoded protein is CSVMYSGQENTGELFF.

The genes are TRBV18 and TRBJ2-2; D may be TRBD1 (5 bases). CDR3 size: 15 residues. CDR1 is KGHSH and CDR2 is LQKENI in the germline V gene. V dropped 9 bases and J dropped 4 bases, with 18 bases sitting between them. The CDR3, as DNA: TGTGCCAGTCAGGGCGGTGGGATCGGCACCGGGGAGCTGTTTTTT. This gives the protein CASQGGGIGTGELFF.

The chain has TRBV5-1 and TRBJ2-2, with a weak D call TRBD1 (6 bases). V was trimmed by 0 bases and J by 4 bases, leaving 13 bases between them. The germline V gene encodes CDR1 SGHRS and CDR2 YFSETQ. The CDR3 is 16 amino acids. CDR3 amino acids: CASSLASQGGTGELFF. For the CDR3, the DNA is TGCGCCAGCAGCTTGGCCTCACAGGGTGGCACCGGGGAGCTGTTTTTT.

The chain employs TRBV10-2 and TRBJ2-3, with 7 positions matching TRBD1. The CDR3 sequence is 14 residues long. V was clipped by 5 bases and J by 2 bases; unmatched bases: 4. CDR1 and CDR2 from the germline V gene are WSHSY and SAAADI. CDR3 sequence: CASSRDRYTDTQYF. CDR3 bases: TGCGCCAGCAGTCGGGACAGATACACAGATACGCAGTATTTT.

The rearrangement joins TRBV9 to TRBJ1-4; D not certain. The CDR3 spans 15 residues. The V and J ends lost 0 bases and 3 bases respectively, with 9 bases between them. Germline CDR1 is SGDLS and CDR2 is YYNGEE. The CDR3 region has the DNA TGTGCCAGCAGCGTAGGGCCGAGCCCTAATGAAAAACTGTTTTTT. Amino acid sequence: CASSVGPSPNEKLFF.

The J gene is TRBJ2-7, the V gene TRBV2, with a tentative D call TRBD1 (6 bases). Trimming left V 6 bases short and J 4 bases short, with 10 bases between. This CDR3 contains 12 residues. Germline CDR1 is SNHLY and CDR2 is FYNNEI. The CDR3 nucleotides are TGTGCCAGCAGGGCACAGGGTTACGAGCAGTACTTC. Translated: CASRAQGYEQYF.

The J gene is TRBJ1-6, the V gene TRBV6-1; D call uncertain. The germline CDR1 and CDR2 sequences are MNHNS and SASEGT. The CDR3 sequence is 13 residues long. The V end lost 0 bases, the J end lost 10 bases, and 7 bases lay between the germline ends. The CDR3 here is CASSEAGESPLHF. The CDR3 region has the DNA TGTGCCAGCAGTGAAGCGGGAGAGTCACCCCTCCACTTT.

This chain connects TRBV30 to TRBJ2-1, with TRBD2 matching over 13 bases. The V and J ends lost 0 bases and 7 bases, in that order; junction bases with no gene match: 3. Germline values: CDR1 GTSNPN, CDR2 SVGIG (reference sequence). The CDR3 runs to 15 residues. In DNA form, the CDR3 reads TGTGCCTGGAGTGTACGGACTAGCGGGAGTAATGAGCAGTTCTTC. Its translation is CAWSVRTSGSNEQFF.

V usage is TRBV27 and J usage is TRBJ2-7; 10 bases match TRBD1. The CDR3 spans 14 residues. CDR1 and CDR2 (germline): MNHEY, SMNVEV (reference sequence). Germline trimming cut 5 bases from V and 3 bases from J; bases unmatched to any gene: 4. CDR3 bases: TGTGCCAGCAGTGCGGGACAGGGGATCTACGAGCAGTACTTC. Translation: CASSAGQGIYEQYF.

V usage is TRBV5-1 and J usage is TRBJ2-7; possible D gene TRBD2, 5 bases. Germline V lookup: CDR1 SGHRS, CDR2 YFSETQ. The CDR3 contains 13 residues. Deletions cut 5 bases from V and 6 bases from J, with 15 bases between. CDR3 nucleotide sequence: TGCGCCAGCAGAACGGGGAATTCTGGCGAGCAGTACTTC. Amino acids: CASRTGNSGEQYF.

This clone appeared a few times. The rearrangement uses TRBV30 and TRBJ1-1, with a weak D call TRBD1 (6 bases). This CDR3 has 15 residues. Germline CDR1 and CDR2: GTSNPN and SVGIG (reference sequence). The V and J ends lost 0 bases and 4 bases respectively, with 15 bases between them. The CDR3 is CAWSVRSAGATEAFF. The CDR3 DNA sequence: TGTGCCTGGAGTGTAAGGTCGGCAGGGGCCACTGAAGCTTTCTTT.

The V gene is TRBV14, the J gene TRBJ2-1; possible D gene TRBD1, 6 bases. The CDR3 contains 14 residues. Germline V gene data show CDR1 as SGHDN and CDR2 as FVKESK. The germline V and J ends were trimmed by 3 bases and 4 bases, with 10 bases remaining between them. Here the CDR3 DNA reads TGTGCCAGCAGCCAGTGGACAGCTTACAATGAGCAGTTCTTC. Its translation is CASSQWTAYNEQFF.

The chain combines TRBV14 with TRBJ2-6, with D possibly TRBD2 on 6 matching bases. This CDR3 has 16 residues. Germline V lookup: CDR1 SGHDN, CDR2 FVKESK. The CDR3 loop reads CASSGERRAGANVLTF. The CDR3 coding sequence is TGTGCTTCGAGTGGGGAGCGGAGGGCTGGGGCCAACGTCCTGACTTTC.

The chain employs TRBV5-4 and TRBJ2-1, with 8 bases that match TRBD2. Looked up from germline, CDR1 is SGHNT and CDR2 is YYREEE (reference sequence). V lost 0 bases and J lost 7; bases outside the gene matches: 9. The CDR3 has 16 amino acids. The CDR3 spells CASSLEGTRVINEQFF. The CDR3 DNA reads as TGTGCCAGCAGCTTGGAAGGGACTAGAGTTATAAATGAGCAGTTCTTC.

V and J are TRBV9 and TRBJ2-4, with no clear D. The CDR3 loop spans 18 amino acids. CDR1 SGDLS and CDR2 YYNGEE come from the germline V gene. V lost 0 bases, J lost 0 bases, and 16 bases lay in between. The CDR3 protein is CASSVGLSGTLAKNIQYF. The CDR3 DNA reads as TGTGCCAGCAGCGTAGGTCTTTCGGGCACACTAGCCAAAAACATTCAGTACTTC.

This chain joins TRBV7-2 and TRBJ2-5, with D hard to call. From germline, CDR1 is SGHTA and CDR2 FQGNSA. The CDR3 covers 11 residues. The V and J ends lost 5 bases and 10 bases respectively, with 11 bases between them. The CDR3 is CASSPARIQYF. DNA for the CDR3: TGTGCCAGCAGCCCCGCCAGGATCCAGTACTTC.

The CDR3 loop is CSLRRTSGVNEQFF. CDR3 DNA sequence: TGCAGCCTAAGGAGGACTAGCGGGGTAAATGAGCAGTTCTTC. The rearrangement joins TRBV29-1 to TRBJ2-1; 12 bases line up with TRBD2. V was clipped by 8 bases and J by 7 bases; unmatched bases: 9. This CDR3 comprises 14 residues. Germline V gene sequence: CDR1 SQVTM, CDR2 ANQGSEA.

The gene calls are TRBV6-6 and TRBJ1-1, with no clear D. Trimming removed 5 bases at V and 1 base at J, with 8 bases between. Germline loops: CDR1 MNHNY, CDR2 SVGAGI (reference sequence). CDR3 size: 13 residues. The CDR3 loop is CASSHTENTEAFF. DNA of the CDR3: TGTGCCAGCAGTCACACAGAGAACACTGAAGCTTTCTTT.

The chain recombines TRBV27 with TRBJ2-2; tentative D call: TRBD1 (6 bases). The CDR3 is 14 residues long. Trimming stripped 4 bases from V and 5 bases from J, with 11 bases between. CDR1 and CDR2 from the germline V gene are MNHEY and SMNVEV (reference sequence). The CDR3 protein is CASSSLQGTGELFF. The CDR3 bases are TGTGCCAGCAGTTCCCTACAGGGAACCGGGGAGCTGTTTTTT.